The 6 T cell receptor beta chains below all came from one sample that was sequenced in a study of cytomegalovirus exposure and HLA in healthy donors. Researchers ran the PCR with 60 Vbeta and 13 Jbeta primers. TCRdb's copy holds only in-frame clones and misses some; the assay was immunoSEQ multiplex PCR. In the table there are 140,000 to 150,000 clones, approximately 82% of which are singletons. Sequencing was done on a sample of PBMCs. These receptors came from a woman aged 60-75 years in good health and CMV-seropositive.

The chain links TRBV2 to TRBJ1-2; TRBD1 agrees at 7 bases. The CDR3 is 15 amino acids. Germline V gene lookup returns CDR1 SNHLY and CDR2 FYNNEI. V trimming: 6 bases; J trimming: 4 bases; junction bases outside the gene matches: 11. CDR3 nucleotide sequence: TGTGCCAGCAGCAATTCCCTACAGGGGTCCTATGGCTACACCTTC. It encodes CASSNSLQGSYGYTF.

V is TRBV2 and J is TRBJ2-1; TRBD2 is a possible D gene (5 bases). The CDR3 sequence is 13 residues long. Deletions cut 5 bases from V and 5 bases from J, with 10 bases between. Germline CDR1 is SNHLY and CDR2 is FYNNEI. The CDR3 DNA reads as TGTGCCAGCAGTCCGGACTCGAACAATGAGCAGTTCTTC. Translation: CASSPDSNNEQFF.

V usage is TRBV30 and J usage is TRBJ1-1; D gene ambiguous. The length of the CDR3 is 13 residues. Germline loops: CDR1 GTSNPN, CDR2 SVGIG (reference sequence). V shed 2 bases and J shed 4 bases, with 11 bases lying between them. The CDR3 DNA sequence: TGTGCCTGGAGTATTTCCCGGGGCACTGAAGCTTTCTTT. The encoded protein is CAWSISRGTEAFF.

The chain employs TRBV7-3 and TRBJ2-1, with TRBD1 matching 9 bases. Germline CDR1 SGHTA, CDR2 FQGTGA. The CDR3 contains 15 residues. V trimming: 5 bases; J trimming: 6 bases; junction bases outside the gene matches: 8. The CDR3 here is CASSTGTGQGNEQFF. CDR3 DNA: TGTGCCAGCAGCACCGGGACAGGGCAAGGCAATGAGCAGTTCTTC.

This clone was observed a handful of times. The chain has TRBV29-1 and TRBJ1-4, with D tentatively TRBD1 (6 bases). V gave up 3 bases and J gave up 8 bases, with 16 bases separating them. The CDR3 extends over 14 amino acids. Germline lookup yields CDR1 SQVTM and CDR2 ANQGSEA. CDR3 protein: CSVDSTGFGEKLFF. The CDR3 DNA follows: TGCAGCGTTGACAGTACAGGGTTTGGGGAAAAACTGTTTTTT.

The chain joins TRBV6-5 to TRBJ2-1; 11 bases are shared with TRBD2. This CDR3 has 16 residues. The ends lost 0 bases at V and 7 bases at J; junction bases unmatched: 5. Germline V gene data show CDR1 as MNHEY and CDR2 as SVGAGI. The DNA for the CDR3 is TGTGCCAGCAGTTACTCCTTAGCGGGAGGGACGAATGAGCAGTTCTTC. Translating it yields CASSYSLAGGTNEQFF.